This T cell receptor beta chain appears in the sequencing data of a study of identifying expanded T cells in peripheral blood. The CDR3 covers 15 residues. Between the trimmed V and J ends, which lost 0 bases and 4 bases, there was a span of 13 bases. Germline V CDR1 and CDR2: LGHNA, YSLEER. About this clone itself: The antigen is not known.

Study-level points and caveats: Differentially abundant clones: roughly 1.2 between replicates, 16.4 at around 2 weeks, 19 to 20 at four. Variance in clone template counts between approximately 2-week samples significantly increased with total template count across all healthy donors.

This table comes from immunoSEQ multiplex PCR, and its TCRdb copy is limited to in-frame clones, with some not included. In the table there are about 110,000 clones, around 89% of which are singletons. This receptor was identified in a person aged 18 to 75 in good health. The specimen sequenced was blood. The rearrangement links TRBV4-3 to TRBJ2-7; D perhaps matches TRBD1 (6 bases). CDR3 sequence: CASSQDRTDPYEQYF. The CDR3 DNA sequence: TGCGCCAGCAGCCAAGATAGGACAGACCCTTACGAGCAGTACTTC.